This passage covers 4 T cell receptor beta chains from one sample sequenced in a study of T-cell memory formation after mild COVID-19. Each CDR3 protein is one row after TCRdb ran MiXCR on the 5' RACE reads. The sample includes 150,000 to 200,000 distinct CDR3 sequences, 30% to 35% of them seen just once. Sequencing was done on a sample of PBMCs or a T cell subset sorted from them (not recorded which). These receptors all stem from an adult woman who had mild COVID-19 (a few samples of this study predate the infection). Cell type and time point are not known.

The chain has TRBV12-3 or TRBV12-4 and TRBJ2-3; unclear D gene. V was cut by 4 bases and J by 6 bases, with 14 bases left in between. The CDR3 spans 14 residues. The CDR3 nucleotides are TGTGCCAGCAGTTCCCGACCCGCTGGCGATACGCAGTATTTT. Translated, it gives CASSSRPAGDTQYF.

CDR3 nucleotides: TGCAGTGCTGGGGGGGACAGGAGTAATTCACCCCTCCACTTT. This sequence encodes CSAGGDRSNSPLHF. The chain carries TRBV20-1 and TRBJ1-6; 8 bases fit TRBD1. Trimming at V came to 5 bases and at J to 6 bases, leaving 6 bases not matched to a gene. The length of the CDR3 is 14 residues. Germline V gene sequence: CDR1 DFQATT, CDR2 SNEGSKA (reference sequence).

This clonotype was observed a few times. This chain joins TRBV12-3 or TRBV12-4 and TRBJ1-1; D unresolved. The CDR3 sequence is 14 residues long. Trimming left V 6 bases short and J 0 bases short, with 11 bases between. The CDR3 bases are TGTGCCAGCAGGGGCACAGAAATGAACACTGAAGCTTTCTTT. It is translated as CASRGTEMNTEAFF.

The table lists this clonotype with a few counts. The chain links TRBV7-2 to TRBJ2-4; D is unresolved. Germline loops: CDR1 SGHTA, CDR2 FQGNSA. The CDR3 loop spans 13 amino acids. V shed 7 bases and J shed 5 bases, with 12 bases lying between them. Here the CDR3 reads CASTPRAQNIQYF. The DNA of the CDR3 is TGTGCCAGCACGCCCCGGGCCCAAAACATTCAGTACTTC.